The 2 T cell receptor beta chains given below trace back to one sample, sequenced in a study of Graves' ophthalmopathy and Graves' hyperthyroidism. RNA transcripts served as template for amplifying TCR beta CDR3 sequences. First-round RT-PCR relied on HTBI primers, and a second-round multiplex PCR came next. TCRdb analysed the multiplex PCR reads with MiXCR anew, one entry per CDR3 protein. The sample has approximately 410,000 distinct CDR3 sequences; less than 20% are singletons. The sequencing input was peripheral blood. These receptors all stem from a woman aged 18-29 years with stable Graves' hyperthyroidism.

This clonotype has more than one count but fewer than ten. The rearrangement joins TRBV27 to TRBJ1-2; 9 positions match TRBD1. The CDR3 contains 14 residues. CDR1 is MNHEY, CDR2 SMNVEV, per germline (reference sequence). The ends lost 3 bases at V and 4 bases at J; junction bases unmatched: 3. CDR3 loop: CASSFRTGVYGYTF. In nucleotides, the CDR3 is TGTGCCAGCAGTTTTCGGACAGGGGTCTATGGCTACACCTTC.

The sample holds many counts of this clonotype. The V and J genes are TRBV12-3 or TRBV12-4 and TRBJ1-2; D perhaps matches TRBD1 (5 bases). V gave up 1 base and J gave up 8 bases, with 11 bases separating them. The CDR3 has 13 residues. The CDR3 reads CASSLDMGRGYTF. The CDR3 DNA is TGTGCCAGCAGTTTAGACATGGGACGGGGCTACACCTTC.